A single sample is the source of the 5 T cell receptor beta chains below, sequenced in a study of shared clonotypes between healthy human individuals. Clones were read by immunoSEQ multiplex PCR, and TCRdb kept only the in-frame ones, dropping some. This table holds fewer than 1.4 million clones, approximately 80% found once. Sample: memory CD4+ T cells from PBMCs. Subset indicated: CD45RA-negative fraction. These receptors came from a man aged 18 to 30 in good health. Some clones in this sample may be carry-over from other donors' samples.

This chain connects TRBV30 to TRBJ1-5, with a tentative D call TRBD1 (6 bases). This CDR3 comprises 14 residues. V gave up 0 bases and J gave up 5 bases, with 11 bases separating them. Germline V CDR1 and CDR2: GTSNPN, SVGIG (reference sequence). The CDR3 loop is CAWSVQGSYQPQHF. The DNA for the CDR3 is TGTGCCTGGAGTGTACAGGGCTCTTATCAGCCCCAGCATTTT. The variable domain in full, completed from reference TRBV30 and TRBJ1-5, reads SQTIHQWPATLVQPVGSPLSLECTVEGTSNPNLYWYRQAAGRGLQLLFYSVGIGQISSEVPQNLSASRPQDRQFILSSKKLLLSDSGFYLCAWSVQGSYQPQHFGDGTRLSIL.

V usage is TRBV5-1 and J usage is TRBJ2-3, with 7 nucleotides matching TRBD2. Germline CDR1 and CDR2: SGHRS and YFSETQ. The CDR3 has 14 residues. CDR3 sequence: CPPDSGLITDTQYF. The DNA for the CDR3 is TGCCCTCCGGATAGCGGGCTTATCACAGATACGCAGTATTTT.

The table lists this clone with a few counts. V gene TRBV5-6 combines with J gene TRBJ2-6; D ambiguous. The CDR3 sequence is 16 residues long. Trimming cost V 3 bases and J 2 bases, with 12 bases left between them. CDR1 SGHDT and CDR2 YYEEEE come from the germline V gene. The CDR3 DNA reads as TGTGCCAGCAGCTCCACCAGGACGGCTGGGGCCAACGTCCTGACTTTC. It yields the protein CASSSTRTAGANVLTF.

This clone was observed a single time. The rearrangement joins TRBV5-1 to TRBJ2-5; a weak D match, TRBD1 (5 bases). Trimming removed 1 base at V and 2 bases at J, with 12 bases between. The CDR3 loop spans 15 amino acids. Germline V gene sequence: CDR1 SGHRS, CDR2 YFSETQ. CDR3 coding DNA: TGCGCCAGCAGCTTGTTGGGGCTCCCACAAGAGACCCAGTACTTC. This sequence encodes CASSLLGLPQETQYF.

In DNA form, the CDR3 reads TGTGCCAGTAGTGGATTTGGAGCCCGGGCCTACAATGAGCAGTTCTTC. Encoded protein: CASSGFGARAYNEQFF. This chain connects TRBV19 to TRBJ2-1; no clear D gene. CDR3 length: 16 residues. Trimming shortened V by 5 bases and J by 2 bases, and 16 bases separated the two germline ends. Germline V gene lookup returns CDR1 LNHDA and CDR2 SQIVND (reference sequence).